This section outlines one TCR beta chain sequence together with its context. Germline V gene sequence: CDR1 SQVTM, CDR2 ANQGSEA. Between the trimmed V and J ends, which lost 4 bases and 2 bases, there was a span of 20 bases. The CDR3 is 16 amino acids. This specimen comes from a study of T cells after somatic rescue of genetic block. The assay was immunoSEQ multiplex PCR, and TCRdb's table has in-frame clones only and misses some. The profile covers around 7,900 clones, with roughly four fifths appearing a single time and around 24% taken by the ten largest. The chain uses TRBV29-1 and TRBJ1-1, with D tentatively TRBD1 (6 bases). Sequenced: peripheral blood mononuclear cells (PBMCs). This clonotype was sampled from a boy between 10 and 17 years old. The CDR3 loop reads CSVGGRAGDLNTEAFF. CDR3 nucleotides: TGCAGCGTTGGGGGTCGGGCAGGGGATTTAAACACTGAAGCTTTCTTT.